This section outlines one TCR beta chain sequence together with its context. Antigen specificity is unknown. This sample was included in a study of T cell responses to AZD1222 COVID-19 vaccine. Whole-study results and caveats: Spike-specific TCRs gained breadth and depth after people received two AZD1222 doses. Researchers took repertoire samples only after the peak T cell response had come. Baseline serostatus was positive in only five to seven AZD1222 recipients.

Only in-frame clones appear in the TCRdb table, and some are missing; sequencing was by immunoSEQ multiplex PCR. Counted here are 82,000 or so clones, approximately 90% occurring once; the ten biggest clones make up approximately 5.2%. V was clipped by 4 bases and J by 8 bases, with 11 bases between them. The length of the CDR3 is 13 residues. From germline, CDR1 is MDHEN and CDR2 SYDVKM. Sequences were derived from peripheral blood, sampled on day 0 of AZD1222 vaccination. The chain is built from TRBV28 and TRBJ1-4, with D uncertain. This receptor was obtained from an adult in good health. The CDR3 region is CASSSWTEEKLFF. CDR3 in DNA: TGTGCCAGCAGTTCATGGACGGAAGAAAAACTGTTTTTT. Together with reference TRBV28 and TRBJ1-4, the CDR3 gives the full variable domain: DVKVTQSSRYLVKRTGEKVFLECVQDMDHENMFWYRQDPGLGLRLIYFSYDVKMKEKGDIPEGYSVSREKKERFSLILESASTNQTSMYLCASSSWTEEKLFFGSGTQLSVL.